The entry that follows covers one T cell receptor (beta chain) sequence. This entry comes from a study of blood T cell repertoires in COVID-19. As for the study in general: Acute and convalescent COVID-19 specimens originated in the United States, Italy and Spain. From T cells, B-cell-depleted T cells, or PBMCs came the material, which was cDNA or gDNA.

Under the authors' procedure: By means of reference gene primer amplification, nucleated cell counts were estimated. The table came from immunoSEQ multiplex PCR; TCRdb's copy has only in-frame clones and leaves some out. That table furnishes V, J and clone size, whereas the DNA furnished D and trimming. The sample holds about 200,000 clones, around nine tenths seen once. This clonotype was sampled from a man younger than 35 with active or convalescent COVID-19. Sequences were obtained from peripheral blood.

CDR3 amino acids: CASREQGDRNQPQHF. The CDR3 bases are TGTGCCAGTAGAGAACAGGGGGACCGCAATCAGCCCCAGCATTTT. This chain connects TRBV19 to TRBJ1-5; 8 bases are shared with TRBD1. The V and J ends lost 6 bases and 2 bases, in that order; junction bases with no gene match: 6. Per germline, CDR1 LNHDA and CDR2 SQIVND (reference sequence). The CDR3 is made up of 15 amino acids.